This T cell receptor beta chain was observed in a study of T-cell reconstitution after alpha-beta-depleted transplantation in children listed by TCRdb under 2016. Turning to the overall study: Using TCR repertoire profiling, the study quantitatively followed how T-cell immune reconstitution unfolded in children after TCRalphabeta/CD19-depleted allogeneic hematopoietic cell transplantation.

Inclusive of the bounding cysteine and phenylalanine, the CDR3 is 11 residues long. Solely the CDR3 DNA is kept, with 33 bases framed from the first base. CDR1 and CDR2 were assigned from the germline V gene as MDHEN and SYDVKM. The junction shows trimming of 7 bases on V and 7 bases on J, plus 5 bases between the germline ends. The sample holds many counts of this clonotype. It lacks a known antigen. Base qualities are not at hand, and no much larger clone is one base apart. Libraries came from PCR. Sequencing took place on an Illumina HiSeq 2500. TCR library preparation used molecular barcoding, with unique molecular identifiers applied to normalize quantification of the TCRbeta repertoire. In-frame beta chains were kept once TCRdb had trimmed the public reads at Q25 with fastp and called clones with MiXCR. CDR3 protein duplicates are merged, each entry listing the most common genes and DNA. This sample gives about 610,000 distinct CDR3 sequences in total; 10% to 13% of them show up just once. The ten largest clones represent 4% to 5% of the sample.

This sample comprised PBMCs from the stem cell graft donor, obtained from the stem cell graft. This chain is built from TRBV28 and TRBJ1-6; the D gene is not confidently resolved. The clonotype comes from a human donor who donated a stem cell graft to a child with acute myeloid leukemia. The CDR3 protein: CASTANSPLHF. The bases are TGTGCCAGCACGGCGAATTCACCCCTCCACTTT.